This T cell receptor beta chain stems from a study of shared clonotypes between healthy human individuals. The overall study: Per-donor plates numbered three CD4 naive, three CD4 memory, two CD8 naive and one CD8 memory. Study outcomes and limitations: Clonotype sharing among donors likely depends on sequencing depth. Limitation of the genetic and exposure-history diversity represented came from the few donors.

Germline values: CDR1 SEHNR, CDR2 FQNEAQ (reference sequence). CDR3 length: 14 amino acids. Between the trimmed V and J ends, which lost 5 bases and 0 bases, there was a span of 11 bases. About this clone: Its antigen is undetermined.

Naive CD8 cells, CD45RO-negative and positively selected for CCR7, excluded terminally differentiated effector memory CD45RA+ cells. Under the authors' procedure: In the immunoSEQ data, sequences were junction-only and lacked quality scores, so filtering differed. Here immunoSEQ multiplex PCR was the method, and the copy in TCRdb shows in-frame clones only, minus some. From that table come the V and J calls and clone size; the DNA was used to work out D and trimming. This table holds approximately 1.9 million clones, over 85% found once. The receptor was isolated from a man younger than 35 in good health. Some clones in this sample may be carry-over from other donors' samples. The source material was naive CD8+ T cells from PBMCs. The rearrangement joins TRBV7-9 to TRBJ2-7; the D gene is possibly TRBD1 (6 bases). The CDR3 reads CASSPDRSSYEQYF. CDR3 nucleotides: TGTGCCAGCAGCCCAGACAGGAGCTCCTACGAGCAGTACTTC.